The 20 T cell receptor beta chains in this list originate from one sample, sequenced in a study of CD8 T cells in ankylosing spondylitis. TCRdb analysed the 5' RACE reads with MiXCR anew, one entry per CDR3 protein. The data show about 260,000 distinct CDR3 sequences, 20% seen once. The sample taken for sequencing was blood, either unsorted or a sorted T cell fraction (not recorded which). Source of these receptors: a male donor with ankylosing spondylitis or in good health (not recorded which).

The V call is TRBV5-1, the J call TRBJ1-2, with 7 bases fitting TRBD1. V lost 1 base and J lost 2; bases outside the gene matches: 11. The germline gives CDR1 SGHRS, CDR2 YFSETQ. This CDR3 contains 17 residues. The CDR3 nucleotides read TGCGCCAGCAGCTTGAGTCCCCCCTCGACAGGGAACTATGGCTACACCTTC. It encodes CASSLSPPSTGNYGYTF.

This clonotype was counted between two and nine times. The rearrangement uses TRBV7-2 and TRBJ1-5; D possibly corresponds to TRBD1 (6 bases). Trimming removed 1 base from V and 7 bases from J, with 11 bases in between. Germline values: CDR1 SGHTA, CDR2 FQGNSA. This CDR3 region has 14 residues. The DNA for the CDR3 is TGTGCCAGCAGCTTAGTCAGGGGTGGCCAGCCCCAGCATTTT. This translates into CASSLVRGGQPQHF.

Here the CDR3 DNA reads TGCAGTGCTCCTGAAGTCCGGGGGTATGAAAAACTGTTTTTT. It encodes CSAPEVRGYEKLFF. The chain uses TRBV20-1 and TRBJ1-4, with D possibly being TRBD1 (5 bases). Germline V gives CDR1 DFQATT, CDR2 SNEGSKA (reference sequence). Trimming removed 5 bases from V and 6 bases from J, with 16 bases in between. The CDR3 loop spans 14 amino acids.

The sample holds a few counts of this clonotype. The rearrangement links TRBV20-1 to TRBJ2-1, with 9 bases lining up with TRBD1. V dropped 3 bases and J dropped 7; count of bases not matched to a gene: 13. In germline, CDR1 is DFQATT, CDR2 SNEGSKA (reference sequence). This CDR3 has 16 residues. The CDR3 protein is CSASSAGTGWANEQFF. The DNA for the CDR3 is TGCAGTGCTAGCAGCGCCGGGACAGGGTGGGCGAATGAGCAGTTCTTC.

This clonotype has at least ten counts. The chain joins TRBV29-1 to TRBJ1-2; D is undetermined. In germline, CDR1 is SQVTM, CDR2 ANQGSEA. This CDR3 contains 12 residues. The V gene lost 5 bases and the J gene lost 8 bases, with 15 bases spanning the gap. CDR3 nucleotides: TGCAGCGTTAACCGAGATGGTGGGGGCTACACCTTC. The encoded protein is CSVNRDGGGYTF.

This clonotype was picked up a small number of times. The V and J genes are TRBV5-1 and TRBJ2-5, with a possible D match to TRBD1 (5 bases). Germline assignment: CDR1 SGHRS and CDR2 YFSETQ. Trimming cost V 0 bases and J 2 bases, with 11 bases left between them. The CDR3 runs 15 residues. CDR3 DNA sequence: TGCGCCAGCAGCTTGGGACAGCTACTGCAAGAGACCCAGTACTTC. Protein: CASSLGQLLQETQYF.

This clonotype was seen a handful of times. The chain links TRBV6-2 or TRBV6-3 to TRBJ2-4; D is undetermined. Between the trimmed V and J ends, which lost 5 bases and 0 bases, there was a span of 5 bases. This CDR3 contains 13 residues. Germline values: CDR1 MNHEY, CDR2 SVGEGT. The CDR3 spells CASSPLAKNIQYF. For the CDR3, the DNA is TGTGCCAGCAGTCCATTAGCCAAAAACATTCAGTACTTC.

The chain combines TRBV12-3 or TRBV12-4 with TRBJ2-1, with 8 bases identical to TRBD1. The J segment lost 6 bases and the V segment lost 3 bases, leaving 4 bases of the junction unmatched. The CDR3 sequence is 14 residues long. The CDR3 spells CASSFRQGANEQFF. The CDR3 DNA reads TGTGCCAGCAGTTTTCGGCAGGGGGCCAATGAGCAGTTCTTC.

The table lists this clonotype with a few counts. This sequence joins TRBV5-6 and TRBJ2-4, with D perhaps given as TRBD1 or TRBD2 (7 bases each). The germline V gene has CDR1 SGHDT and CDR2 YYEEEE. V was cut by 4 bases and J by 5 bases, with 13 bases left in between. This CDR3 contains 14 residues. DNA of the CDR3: TGTGCCAGCAGCCCTGCAGGGGGGGAAAACATTCAGTACTTC. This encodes CASSPAGGENIQYF.

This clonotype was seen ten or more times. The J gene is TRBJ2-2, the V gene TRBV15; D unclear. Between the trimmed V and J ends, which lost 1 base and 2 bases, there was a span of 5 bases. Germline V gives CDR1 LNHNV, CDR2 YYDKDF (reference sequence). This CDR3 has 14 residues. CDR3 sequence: CATSRGFNTGELFF. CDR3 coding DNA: TGTGCCACCAGCAGAGGGTTTAACACCGGGGAGCTGTTTTTT.

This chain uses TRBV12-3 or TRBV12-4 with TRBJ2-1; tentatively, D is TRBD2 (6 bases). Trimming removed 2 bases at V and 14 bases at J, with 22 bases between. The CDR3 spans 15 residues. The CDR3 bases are TGTGCCAGCAGTTTACGTGGAGGGGCCCGACTCATGGAGTTCTTC. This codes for CASSLRGGARLMEFF.

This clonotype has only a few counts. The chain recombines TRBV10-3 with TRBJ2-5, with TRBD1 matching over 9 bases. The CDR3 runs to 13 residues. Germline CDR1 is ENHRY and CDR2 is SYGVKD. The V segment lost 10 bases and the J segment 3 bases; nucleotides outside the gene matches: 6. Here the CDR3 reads CATVGQGEETQYF. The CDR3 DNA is TGTGCCACCGTGGGACAGGGAGAAGAGACCCAGTACTTC.

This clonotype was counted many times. CDR3 residues: CASSDGPDTGELFF. The CDR3 DNA sequence: TGTGCCAGCAGTGACGGTCCGGACACCGGGGAGCTGTTTTTT. The chain employs TRBV6-4 and TRBJ2-2; D ambiguous. Per the germline V gene, CDR1 is MRHNA and CDR2 is SNTAGT. The CDR3 totals 14 residues. V lost 2 bases to trimming and J lost 3 bases, with 7 bases between them.

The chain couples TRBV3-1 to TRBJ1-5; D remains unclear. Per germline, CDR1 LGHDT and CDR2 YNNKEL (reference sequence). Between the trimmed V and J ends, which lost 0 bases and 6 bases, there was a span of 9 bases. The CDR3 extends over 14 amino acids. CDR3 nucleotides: TGTGCCAGCAGCCAAGAGGTCGCCGGTCAGCCCCAGCATTTT. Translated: CASSQEVAGQPQHF.

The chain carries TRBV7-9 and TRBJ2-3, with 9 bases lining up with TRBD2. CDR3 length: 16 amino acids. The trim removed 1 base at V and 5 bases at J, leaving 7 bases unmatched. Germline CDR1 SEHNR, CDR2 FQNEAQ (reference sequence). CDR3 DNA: TGTGCCAGCAGCTTAGATTTAGCGGGAGCGAAAGATACGCAGTATTTT. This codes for CASSLDLAGAKDTQYF.

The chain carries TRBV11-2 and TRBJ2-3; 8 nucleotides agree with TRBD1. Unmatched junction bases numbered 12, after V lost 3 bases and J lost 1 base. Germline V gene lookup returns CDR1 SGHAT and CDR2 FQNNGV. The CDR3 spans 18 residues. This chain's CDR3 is CASSFGQGRVWGTDTQYF. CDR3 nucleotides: TGTGCCAGCAGCTTCGGACAGGGTAGGGTTTGGGGCACAGATACGCAGTATTTT.

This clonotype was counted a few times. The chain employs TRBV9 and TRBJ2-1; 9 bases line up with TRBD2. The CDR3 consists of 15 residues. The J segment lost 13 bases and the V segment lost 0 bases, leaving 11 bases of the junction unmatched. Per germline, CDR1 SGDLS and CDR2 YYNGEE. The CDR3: CASSVAWTSEEGQFF. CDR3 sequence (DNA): TGTGCCAGCAGCGTAGCCTGGACTAGCGAGGAGGGCCAGTTCTTC.

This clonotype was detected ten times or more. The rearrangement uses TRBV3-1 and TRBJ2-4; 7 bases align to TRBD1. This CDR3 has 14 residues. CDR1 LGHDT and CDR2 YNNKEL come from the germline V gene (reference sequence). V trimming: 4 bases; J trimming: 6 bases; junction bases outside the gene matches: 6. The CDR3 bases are TGTGCCAGCAGCCCGACAGGGCTAGTAAACATTCAGTACTTC. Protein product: CASSPTGLVNIQYF. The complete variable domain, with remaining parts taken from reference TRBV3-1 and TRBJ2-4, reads DTAVSQTPKYLVTQMGNDKSIKCEQNLGHDTMYWYKQDSKKFLKIMFSYNNKELIINETVPNRFSPKSPDKAHLNLHINSLELGDSAVYFCASSPTGLVNIQYFGAGTRLSVL.

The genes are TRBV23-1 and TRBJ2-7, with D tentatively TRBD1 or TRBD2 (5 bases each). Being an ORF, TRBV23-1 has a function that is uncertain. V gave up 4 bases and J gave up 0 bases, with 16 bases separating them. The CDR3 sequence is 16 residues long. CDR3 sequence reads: CASSLDRGPLSYEQYV. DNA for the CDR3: TGCGCCAGCAGTCTTGACCGGGGCCCCCTCTCCTACGAGCAGTACGTC.

The CDR3 spells CASSPDGTDTQYF. CDR3 bases: TGTGCCAGCAGCCCGGACGGCACAGATACGCAGTATTTT. The V and J genes are TRBV7-2 and TRBJ2-3; no clear D. The CDR3 spans 13 residues. Deletions cut 5 bases from V and 1 base from J, with 7 bases between. Looked up from germline, CDR1 is SGHTA and CDR2 is FQGNSA. The entire variable domain, with the rest obtained from reference TRBV7-2 and TRBJ2-3, is as follows: GAGVSQSPSNKVTEKGKDVELRCDPISGHTALYWYRQSLGQGLEFLIYFQGNSAPDKSGLPSDRFSAERTGGSVSTLTIQRTQQEDSAVYLCASSPDGTDTQYFGPGTRLTVL.